Listed here is a single T cell receptor (beta chain). The study recruited exposed participants who had met a COVID-19 case within 2 weeks before entry. The CDR3 is 16 amino acids. Deletions cut 1 base from V and 5 bases from J, with 15 bases between. In germline, CDR1 is SEHNR, CDR2 FQNEAQ (reference sequence). These data come from a study of blood T cell repertoires in COVID-19. Data came from immunoSEQ multiplex PCR; TCRdb stores just in-frame clones and leaves some out. This sample has 120,000 to 150,000 clones, with roughly 89% found just once. Sequences were obtained from PBMCs or T cells enriched from blood (not recorded which). This clonotype was obtained from a woman aged 50 to 60 who had been exposed to COVID-19. This chain uses TRBV7-9 with TRBJ2-1; a possible D gene is TRBD1 (6 bases). The CDR3, as DNA: TGTGCCAGCAGCTTAGGGGTGGGGGCGAACAACAATGAGCAGTTCTTC. Amino acids: CASSLGVGANNNEQFF.